The 32 T cell receptor beta chains listed next were all sequenced from one sample in a study of prognosis after radiotherapy for stage I lung cancer. Template was genomic DNA; TCR beta CDR3 amplified in two multiplex PCR rounds. Primers specific to each TRBV and TRBJ gene were used in first-round PCR. Each CDR3 protein gets one entry after TCRdb re-called the multiplex PCR reads with MiXCR. The repertoire holds about 14,000 distinct CDR3 sequences, with 50% to 65% as singletons. This sample comprised PBMCs, obtained before or after stereotactic body radiation therapy (not recorded which). All receptors come from a donor of 50 years or more with non-small cell lung cancer.

The CDR3 bases are TGTGCCAGCAGTCAGGGTTATAGGGCTGATGGCTACACCTTC. Protein: CASSQGYRADGYTF. The gene calls are TRBV27 and TRBJ1-2; D might be TRBD1 (5 bases). V was cut by 5 bases and J by 6 bases, with 16 bases left in between. CDR1 MNHEY and CDR2 SMNVEV come from the germline V gene (reference sequence). The CDR3 sequence is 14 residues long.

V and J are TRBV4-3 and TRBJ2-7; D may be TRBD1 or TRBD2 (5 bases each). The germline V gene has CDR1 LGHNA and CDR2 YSLEER. With 1 base removed from V and 11 bases from J, the gap between germline ends came to 21 bases. This CDR3 has 15 amino acids. This chain's CDR3 is CASSQVVGATHGKYF. The DNA of the CDR3 is TGCGCCAGCAGCCAAGTGGTAGGGGCGACCCACGGGAAGTACTTC.

The chain couples TRBV6-4 to TRBJ2-1; D gene unclear. Germline V lookup: CDR1 MRHNA, CDR2 SNTAGT. V lost 2 bases, J lost 12 bases, and 8 bases lay in between. The CDR3 spans 11 residues. The CDR3 DNA sequence: TGTGCCAGCAGTGACGGGCTGGTGCAGTTCTTC. The encoded protein is CASSDGLVQFF.

This clonotype showed up many times. The junction departs from germline at one end; a sequencing error may be responsible. The CDR3 here is CAGSIRQTGADTQYF. CDR3 in DNA: TGTGCCGGCAGCATTCGCCAGACCGGGGCAGATACGCAGTATTTT. The genes are TRBV7-3 and TRBJ2-3, with D possibly matching TRBD2 (5 bases). Germline CDR1 is SGHTA and CDR2 is FQGTGA. CDR3 size: 15 residues.

This clonotype was observed at least ten times. The rearrangement joins TRBV20-1 to TRBJ2-3; the match to TRBD2 covers 7 bases. This CDR3 has 13 amino acids. The junction had 4 bases not matched to a gene; V was cut back by 6 bases and J by 1 base. In germline, CDR1 is DFQATT, CDR2 SNEGSKA (reference sequence). CDR3 loop: CSALSGGTDTQYF. CDR3 nucleotide sequence: TGCAGTGCCCTCAGCGGGGGCACAGATACGCAGTATTTT.

This clonotype has ten or more counts. V and J are TRBV29-1 and TRBJ2-1, with D possibly being TRBD2 (5 bases). The CDR3 runs to 13 residues. The ends were cut back, 5 bases at V and 3 bases at J, with 11 bases in the middle. Germline lookup yields CDR1 SQVTM and CDR2 ANQGSEA. The CDR3 sequence: CSVTRASYNEQFF. The CDR3 DNA reads as TGCAGCGTTACGAGGGCCAGCTACAATGAGCAGTTCTTC.

This clonotype occurred many times. A much larger clone lies one base from this, so it may be a read error. This chain links TRBV12-3 or TRBV12-4 with TRBJ2-5; D perhaps matches TRBD1 (5 bases). The CDR3 totals 13 residues. The CDR3 region is CASRPTAQEAQYF. In nucleotides, the CDR3 is TGTGCCAGCAGACCGACAGCCCAAGAGGCCCAGTACTTC.

This clonotype appeared many times. V usage is TRBV6-5 and J usage is TRBJ1-2, with 7 bases that match TRBD1. The J segment lost 8 bases and the V segment lost 0 bases, leaving 9 bases of the junction unmatched. Germline V gives CDR1 MNHEY, CDR2 SVGAGI. This CDR3 region has 15 residues. In DNA form, the CDR3 reads TGTGCCAGCAGTTACTCGACCGGGACAGTCGGCGGCTACACCTTC. Residues: CASSYSTGTVGGYTF.

V usage is TRBV28 and J usage is TRBJ2-3, with 10 bases matching TRBD2. The CDR3 sequence is 15 residues long. CDR1 MDHEN and CDR2 SYDVKM come from the germline V gene. The ends lost 6 bases at V and 6 bases at J; junction bases unmatched: 9. Here the CDR3 reads CASRGAGGGRDTQYF. The CDR3 DNA is TGTGCCAGCAGGGGAGCGGGAGGGGGCCGGGATACGCAGTATTTT.

At least ten counts were recorded for this clonotype. A read error may explain this, as a much larger clone is one base away. V and J are TRBV19 and TRBJ1-3, with TRBD1 as a possible D gene (6 bases). CDR1 and CDR2 (germline): LNHDA, SQIVND (reference sequence). The CDR3 is 13 residues long. DNA for the CDR3: TGTGCCAGTAGTATGGGGGCTGGAAACACCATACATTTT. It encodes CASSMGAGNTIHF.

This clonotype is medium-sized (0.01 to 0.1%). The chain is built from TRBV6-2 or TRBV6-3 and TRBJ2-1; 8 nucleotides align to TRBD2. V lost 0 bases to trimming and J lost 7 bases; unmatched junction nucleotides: 8. Germline-derived CDR1 and CDR2 are MNHEY and SVGEGT. The CDR3 covers 16 residues. CDR3 DNA sequence: TGTGCCAGCAGTTACTCTCGGACTAGCACGGGAAATGAGCAGTTCTTC. It specifies CASSYSRTSTGNEQFF.

The chain carries TRBV27 and TRBJ2-7; 9 nucleotides line up with TRBD2. J gave up 5 bases and V 2 bases, and 4 bases lay outside the gene matches. The CDR3 consists of 14 residues. Germline CDR1 MNHEY, CDR2 SMNVEV (reference sequence). CDR3 in DNA: TGTGCCAGCAGTTTAGCGGGAGGGGCCCACGAGCAGTACTTC. This codes for CASSLAGGAHEQYF.

The chain uses TRBV10-3 and TRBJ2-7; 10 bases align to TRBD2. The V gene's germline CDR1 is ENHRY and CDR2 SYGVKD. V lost 4 bases to trimming and J lost 5 bases; unmatched junction nucleotides: 8. CDR3 length: 15 amino acids. The CDR3 nucleotides are TGTGCCATCAGTGGGACCCTAGCGGGAGAGGACGAGCAGTACTTC. Residues: CAISGTLAGEDEQYF.

This clonotype was counted only a few times. This may stem from a read error, because a much larger clone lies one nucleotide away. This sequence joins TRBV9 and TRBJ2-2; 8 nucleotides agree with TRBD1. The CDR3 has 15 amino acids. V dropped 6 bases and J dropped 9; count of bases not matched to a gene: 13. CDR1 is SGDLS, CDR2 YYNGEE, per germline. The CDR3 region has the DNA TGTGCCAGCAACGCCTCCGGGACAGGCAGCCGGGAGCTGTTTTTT. Amino acids: CASNASGTGSRELFF.

This chain joins TRBV5-6 and TRBJ2-3; D call uncertain. Trimming shortened V by 2 bases and J by 12 bases, and 13 bases separated the two germline ends. Germline CDR1 is SGHDT and CDR2 is YYEEEE. The CDR3 is 12 amino acids. The CDR3 DNA sequence: TGTGCCAGCAGCTTACATTGGGCCCCACAGTATTTT. The encoded protein is CASSLHWAPQYF.

As regards this clonotype: A far more abundant clone sits one base away, making this likely a read error. This sequence joins TRBV6-8 and TRBJ2-2, with D maybe TRBD1 (7 bases). CDR3 size: 17 residues. Trimming cost V 6 bases and J 3 bases, with 20 bases left between them. Germline assignment: CDR1 MNHGY and CDR2 SAAAGT. Written as DNA, the CDR3 is TGTGCCAGCAGGAAGGGGGCTGCGGGATGGGACACCGGGGAGCTGTTTTTT. The encoded protein is CASRKGAAGWDTGELFF.

V is TRBV5-1 and J is TRBJ1-6; tentatively, D is TRBD1 (5 bases). The V and J ends lost 2 bases and 7 bases respectively, with 10 bases between them. The CDR3 covers 14 residues. CDR1 and CDR2 (germline): SGHRS, YFSETQ. CDR3 DNA sequence: TGCGCCAGCAGCTTCGGGTCAGGGAATTCACCCCTCCACTTT. It specifies CASSFGSGNSPLHF.

By share of the sample, this clonotype is medium-sized (0.01 to 0.1%). The chain joins TRBV3-1 to TRBJ2-1; 8 nucleotides line up with TRBD2. CDR1 and CDR2 (germline): LGHDT, YNNKEL (reference sequence). The CDR3 extends over 16 amino acids. Trimming at V came to 1 base and at J to 4 bases, leaving 6 bases not matched to a gene. The CDR3, as DNA: TGTGCCAGCAGCCAAGCCGGGACTAGTTGGTACAATGAGCAGTTCTTC. It translates to CASSQAGTSWYNEQFF.

This rearrangement joins TRBV28 to TRBJ2-7; TRBD1 matches 7 bases. This CDR3 comprises 14 residues. J lost 6 bases, V lost 4 bases, and 9 bases had no gene match. Germline lookup yields CDR1 MDHEN and CDR2 SYDVKM. The CDR3 DNA reads TGTGCCAGCAGTTCCCCCGGGACAGTTAGCGAGCAGTACTTC. As protein: CASSSPGTVSEQYF. Based on the CDR3 plus reference TRBV28 and TRBJ2-7, the full variable domain is DVKVTQSSRYLVKRTGEKVFLECVQDMDHENMFWYRQDPGLGLRLIYFSYDVKMKEKGDIPEGYSVSREKKERFSLILESASTNQTSMYLCASSSPGTVSEQYFGPGTRLTVT.

In this sample, this clonotype is medium-sized. The chain is built from TRBV7-6 and TRBJ2-6; D perhaps matches TRBD2 (6 bases). Germline loops: CDR1 SGHVS, CDR2 FNYEAQ. V was clipped by 5 bases and J by 0 bases, with 17 bases between them. CDR3 length: 18 amino acids. The CDR3 loop is CASSLDGGGGSGANVLTF. The CDR3 DNA reads TGTGCCAGCAGCCTAGACGGGGGTGGGGGCTCTGGGGCCAACGTCCTGACTTTC.

As to this clonotype: Only one base separates this from a far larger clonotype, so it likely reflects a read error. This chain uses TRBV11-2 with TRBJ2-2; TRBD2 is a possible D gene (6 bases). This CDR3 has 15 amino acids. Trimming pared 3 bases from V and 1 base from J, leaving 9 bases between. Germline V gene sequence: CDR1 SGHAT, CDR2 FQNNGV. CDR3 loop: CASSFIGRNTGELFF. The DNA of the CDR3 is TGTGCCAGCAGCTTCATCGGGAGGAACACCGGGGAGCTGTTTTTT.

V is TRBV18 and J is TRBJ2-3; tentatively, D is TRBD1 or TRBD2 (6 bases each). CDR3 length: 13 residues. The germline gives CDR1 KGHSH, CDR2 LQKENI. V was cut by 2 bases and J by 5 bases, with 8 bases left in between. The CDR3 loop is CASSPGGQDTQYF. DNA of the CDR3: TGTGCCAGCTCACCAGGGGGGCAAGATACGCAGTATTTT.

This clonotype was found many times. CDR3 amino acids: CSASRGRYNEQFF. Here the CDR3 DNA reads TGCAGTGCTAGCAGGGGGCGCTACAATGAGCAGTTCTTC. The chain employs TRBV20-1 and TRBJ2-1; TRBD1 agrees at 8 bases. The junction had 1 base not matched to a gene; V was cut back by 3 bases and J by 3 bases. Germline assignment: CDR1 DFQATT and CDR2 SNEGSKA (reference sequence). This CDR3 spans 13 amino acids.

About this clonotype: This likely traces to a read error, being one base from a far larger clone. This chain joins TRBV7-8 and TRBJ2-7; tentative D call: TRBD2 (6 bases). V was trimmed by 5 bases and J by 1 base, leaving 18 bases between them. The length of the CDR3 is 16 residues. Germline V gene sequence: CDR1 SGHVS, CDR2 FQNEAQ. CDR3 residues: CASSQRVLASSYEQYF. The CDR3 DNA follows: TGTGCCAGCAGCCAGAGGGTGCTAGCGTCTTCCTACGAGCAGTACTTC.

In its sample, this clonotype is medium-sized. This chain uses TRBV6-5 with TRBJ1-2, with 7 bases matching TRBD1. The ends lost 4 bases at V and 4 bases at J; junction bases unmatched: 3. The germline gives CDR1 MNHEY, CDR2 SVGAGI. The CDR3 sequence is 13 residues long. CDR3 bases: TGTGCCAGCAGTTCCTCAGGGGGCTATGGCTACACCTTC. This sequence encodes CASSSSGGYGYTF.

The chain links TRBV5-4 to TRBJ1-3; D call uncertain. Trimming pared 4 bases from V and 0 bases from J, leaving 11 bases between. Germline loops: CDR1 SGHNT, CDR2 YYREEE (reference sequence). CDR3 length: 15 residues. The CDR3, as DNA: TGTGCCAGCAGCACCGACGGAAGCTCTGGAAACACCATATATTTT. Its translation: CASSTDGSSGNTIYF.

The V call is TRBV7-2, the J call TRBJ2-3; D remains unclear. The CDR3 runs 13 residues. V gave up 2 bases and J gave up 9 bases, with 12 bases separating them. Looked up from germline, CDR1 is SGHTA and CDR2 is FQGNSA. CDR3 bases: TGTGCCAGCAGCTTATGTGACATTTGCACGCAGTATTTT. Its protein is CASSLCDICTQYF.

By sample fraction, this clonotype is medium-sized. The genes are TRBV5-1 and TRBJ2-2; D possibly corresponds to TRBD1 (5 bases). The CDR3 length is 13 residues. Trimming cost V 0 bases and J 6 bases, with 6 bases left between them. The germline CDR1 and CDR2 sequences are SGHRS and YFSETQ. In DNA, the CDR3 is TGCGCCAGCAGCTTGGAAGGGGCCGGGGAGCTGTTTTTT. This encodes CASSLEGAGELFF.

In this sample, this clonotype is medium-sized (0.01 to 0.1%). The chain combines TRBV20-1 with TRBJ2-7; TRBD1 matches 10 bases. V was pared by 3 bases and J by 4 bases, with 6 bases of the junction left unmatched. CDR1 DFQATT and CDR2 SNEGSKA come from the germline V gene (reference sequence). The CDR3 runs to 14 residues. CDR3 residues: CSASGQGEKYEQYF. The CDR3, as DNA: TGCAGTGCTAGTGGACAGGGGGAGAAGTACGAGCAGTACTTC.

Comment on this clonotype: No DNA is shown, since the ends of the CDR3 on it are uncertain; the CDR3 is the one TCRdb lists. The V call is TRBV11-2, the J call TRBJ2-7; no DNA check was done on the table's D call, TRBD1. From its first to its last residue, the CDR3 has 15 amino acids. Germline assignment: CDR1 SGHAT and CDR2 FQNNGV. The CDR3 here is CASSLVAGGTYEQCF.

By its share, this clonotype is medium-sized. The V gene is TRBV5-1, the J gene TRBJ2-7, with TRBD2 matching 8 bases. In germline, CDR1 is SGHRS, CDR2 YFSETQ. The V segment lost 2 bases and the J segment 6 bases; nucleotides outside the gene matches: 7. This CDR3 comprises 14 residues. As DNA, the CDR3 is TGCGCCAGCAGCTTAACGGGAGGGCCGGTCGAGCAGTACTTC. As protein: CASSLTGGPVEQYF.

This chain's CDR3 is CASIPNPGGGYEQYF. CDR3 nucleotides: TGTGCCAGCATCCCTAATCCAGGGGGCGGTTACGAGCAGTACTTC. The rearrangement links TRBV11-3 to TRBJ2-7; 8 nucleotides align to TRBD1. This CDR3 is built from 15 residues. Germline V CDR1 and CDR2: SGHNT, YENEEA. Trimming took 7 bases from V and 4 from J; bases not matched to a gene: 12.